Sequencing of this TCR beta chain was carried out in a study of T cells after yellow fever vaccination. Overall study context: Preparation of fractions with low cell numbers was performed using SMART-Seq v4 Ultra Low Input. Overall study results and limits: Though it reached lower strength, the secondary response hit its peak faster, day 5 versus 15. Subsequent booster samples again held most clones from primary vaccination (96% CD4, nearly 90% CD8).

TCRdb redid the calling of the 5' RACE reads with MiXCR, one entry per CDR3 protein. Of approximately 550,000 distinct CDR3 sequences in the sample, around 21% were seen once. Unmatched junction bases numbered 8, after V lost 2 bases and J lost 1 base. This CDR3 has 18 residues. In germline, CDR1 is LGHNA, CDR2 YSLEER. Regarding this clonotype: Antigen specificity is unknown.

The receptor was isolated from a young man who received the YFV17D yellow fever vaccine. The genes are TRBV4-3 and TRBJ2-4; 10 nucleotides agree with TRBD1. The input for sequencing was PBMCs, taken 15 days after the yellow fever booster vaccination. CDR3 sequence: CASSQHRGQGWAKNIQYF. Written as DNA, the CDR3 is TGCGCCAGCAGCCAACACCGGGGACAGGGGTGGGCCAAAAACATTCAGTACTTC.